This entry concerns a single T cell receptor (beta chain). Its cognate antigen is unknown. The sample belongs to a study of cytomegalovirus exposure and HLA in healthy donors. Study in general: The early release's HLA-typed donors yielded 80 million to 95 million unique TCRs.

The CDR3 contains 13 residues. Germline V CDR1 and CDR2: MNHEY, SVGAGI. The trim removed 6 bases at V and 4 bases at J, leaving 3 bases unmatched. Whole-study results and caveats: In a later analysis, HLA-C alleles had the fewest associated TCRs, DRB1 alleles the most.

Healthy bone marrow donors supplied every sample. While unrecorded immune exposures were likely, the donors were nominally healthy when sampled. With 60 Vbeta and 13 Jbeta primers, the PCR was carried out. The protocol was immunoSEQ multiplex PCR, while the TCRdb copy is restricted to in-frame clones and leaves out a portion. The table includes about 130,000 clones, around 85% detected once. This clonotype was sampled from a boy younger than 18 in good health and CMV-seronegative. Sequenced input: PBMCs. The genes are TRBV6-5 and TRBJ1-1; 9 bases map to TRBD1. CDR3 sequence (DNA): TGTGCCAGCAGGGGACAGGGTGGCACTGAAGCTTTCTTT. Protein sequence: CASRGQGGTEAFF.